The 16 T cell receptor beta chains presented below share a single source sample, sequenced in a study of blood T cell repertoires in COVID-19 (dated by TCRdb to between 2020 and 2021). Library method: the immunoSEQ multiplex PCR assay. The immuneACCESS repertoire file appears here via TCRdb, limited to in-frame rearrangements. These files lack a portion of the clones; in checked studies, under half of the deficit traces to unresolved V genes, and the cause of the others is not known. The sample table shows some 130,000 clones, and roughly 84% are seen once. The ten largest make up about 1.5% of the sample. Sequencing was carried out using peripheral blood. Receptor source: a man aged 60-69 years with acute or convalescent COVID-19.

Only one count was recorded for this clone. This chain links TRBV25-1 with TRBJ1-2, with D unclear. The germline CDR1 and CDR2 sequences are MGHDK and SYGVNS. V lost 5 bases, J lost 1 base, and 5 bases lay in between. The CDR3 covers 12 residues. The CDR3: CASSQRNYGYTF. The CDR3 DNA is TGTGCCAGCAGTCAGCGTAACTATGGCTACACCTTC.

The V call is TRBV24-1, the J call TRBJ1-2, with TRBD1 as a possible D gene (5 bases). Germline CDR1 and CDR2: KGHDR and SFDVKD. V lost 4 bases, J lost 9 bases, and 14 bases lay in between. The CDR3 consists of 13 residues. CDR3 DNA sequence: TGTGCCACCAGTGACTTGGGCAGGGAAAGCTACACCTTC. Its translation is CATSDLGRESYTF.

V gene TRBV29-1 combines with J gene TRBJ1-1; TRBD1 agrees at 7 bases. The germline V gene encodes CDR1 SQVTM and CDR2 ANQGSEA. CDR3 length: 13 residues. Losses at the gene ends were 7 bases for V and 5 bases for J; bases not matched to a gene: 10. The CDR3 sequence is CSASTGARTEAFF. CDR3 sequence (DNA): TGCAGCGCATCCACAGGGGCGAGGACTGAAGCTTTCTTT.

The chain has TRBV12-3 or TRBV12-4 and TRBJ1-5; D may be TRBD1 (5 bases). The CDR3 loop spans 13 amino acids. V was pared by 3 bases and J by 6 bases, with 9 bases between. The CDR3: CASSFAGLQPQHF. CDR3 nucleotide sequence: TGTGCCAGCAGTTTTGCAGGGCTTCAGCCCCAGCATTTT.

The chain carries TRBV7-9 and TRBJ1-6; TRBD1 agrees at 7 bases. The CDR3 has 15 amino acids. The germline gives CDR1 SEHNR, CDR2 FQNEAQ (reference sequence). V trimming: 4 bases; J trimming: 7 bases; junction bases outside the gene matches: 7. CDR3 coding DNA: TGTGCCAGCAGCTCCGCTTCAGGGGGAAATTCACCCCTCCACTTT. Its protein product is CASSSASGGNSPLHF.

In DNA, the CDR3 is TGTGCCAGCAGCTTTCGACTAGGCAATGAGCAGTTCTTC. Its protein is CASSFRLGNEQFF. V is TRBV5-4 and J is TRBJ2-1, with D perhaps TRBD2 (6 bases). Trimming removed 2 bases at V and 6 bases at J, with 9 bases between. CDR3 length: 13 amino acids. Germline V gives CDR1 SGHNT, CDR2 YYREEE (reference sequence).

This rearrangement joins TRBV19 to TRBJ1-5; no definite D call. The germline gives CDR1 LNHDA, CDR2 SQIVND (reference sequence). The V and J ends lost 8 bases and 4 bases respectively, with 15 bases between them. The CDR3 has 14 amino acids. The CDR3 region is CASWQRNTNQPQHF. The CDR3 region has the DNA TGTGCCAGTTGGCAGCGAAACACTAATCAGCCCCAGCATTTT.

This chain uses TRBV6-5 with TRBJ1-1, with a possible D match to TRBD1 (6 bases). The CDR3 is 13 residues long. Germline assignment: CDR1 MNHEY and CDR2 SVGAGI. V was shortened by 4 bases and J by 10 bases, with 16 bases between the two germline ends. The CDR3 coding sequence is TGTGCCAGCAGTTCCGCCTCAGGGGCGGTAGCTTTCTTT. It encodes CASSSASGAVAFF.

The V call is TRBV6-5, the J call TRBJ1-2; D gene unclear. This CDR3 is built from 12 residues. The germline CDR1 and CDR2 sequences are MNHEY and SVGAGI. Deletions cut 5 bases from V and 4 bases from J, with 8 bases between. The DNA of the CDR3 is TGTGCCAGCAGTAACAGTCGCTATGGCTACACCTTC. Its protein is CASSNSRYGYTF.

V usage is TRBV5-5 and J usage is TRBJ2-7, with 7 nucleotides matching TRBD1. Germline values: CDR1 SGHKS, CDR2 YYEKEE (reference sequence). The ends lost 4 bases at V and 1 base at J; junction bases unmatched: 5. The CDR3 runs 14 residues. CDR3 bases: TGTGCCAGCAGCCGGACAGGCTTATCCTACGAGCAGTACTTC. Translating gives CASSRTGLSYEQYF.

V is TRBV11-2 and J is TRBJ1-4, with 10 bases aligning to TRBD1. The germline gives CDR1 SGHAT, CDR2 FQNNGV. After removal of 1 base from V and 7 bases from J, the junction contained 6 bases not matched to a gene. The CDR3 length is 16 residues. DNA of the CDR3: TGTGCCAGCAGCTTAGGCGGGACAGGGGATGTTGAAAAACTGTTTTTT. It yields the protein CASSLGGTGDVEKLFF.

The chain employs TRBV30 and TRBJ1-5, with unresolved D. The CDR3 length is 14 residues. Trimming took off 6 bases at V and 4 bases at J, with 16 bases between the two ends. CDR1 and CDR2 from the germline V gene are GTSNPN and SVGIG (reference sequence). The CDR3 nucleotides read TGTGCCTGCAGTTTGCCGGGTTGGAATCAGCCCCAGCATTTT. Encoded protein: CACSLPGWNQPQHF. The full variable domain, completed using reference TRBV30 and TRBJ1-5, is SQTIHQWPATLVQPVGSPLSLECTVEGTSNPNLYWYRQAAGRGLQLLFYSVGIGQISSEVPQNLSASRPQDRQFILSSKKLLLSDSGFYLCACSLPGWNQPQHFGDGTRLSIL.

This chain uses TRBV10-3 with TRBJ2-7; 9 bases agree with TRBD2. Trimming at V came to 3 bases and at J to 2 bases, leaving 5 bases not matched to a gene. The germline gives CDR1 ENHRY, CDR2 SYGVKD. There are 15 residues in the CDR3. The CDR3 DNA follows: TGTGCCATCAGTGATACCGTAGCGGGGGCCTACGAGCAGTACTTC. Translation: CAISDTVAGAYEQYF.

This chain uses TRBV5-6 with TRBJ1-4, with 9 bases identical to TRBD1. J was trimmed by 8 bases and V by 4 bases; bases with no gene match: 9. This CDR3 spans 15 amino acids. Germline lookup yields CDR1 SGHDT and CDR2 YYEEEE. The CDR3 is CASSTTQGAREKLFF. CDR3 coding DNA: TGTGCCAGCAGCACGACACAGGGGGCGCGCGAAAAACTGTTTTTT. Supplemented by reference TRBV5-6 and TRBJ1-4, the full variable domain reads DAGVTQSPTHLIKTRGQQVTLRCSPKSGHDTVSWYQQALGQGPQFIFQYYEEEERQRGNFPDRFSGHQFPNYSSELNVNALLLGDSALYLCASSTTQGAREKLFFGSGTQLSVL.

The gene calls are TRBV5-1 and TRBJ2-3; 11 bases fit TRBD1. The CDR3 loop spans 15 amino acids. The V segment lost 4 bases and the J segment 3 bases; nucleotides outside the gene matches: 4. Germline V gene lookup returns CDR1 SGHRS and CDR2 YFSETQ. CDR3 sequence reads: CASSLGQGGTDTQYF. DNA for the CDR3: TGCGCCAGCAGCCTGGGACAGGGGGGTACAGATACGCAGTATTTT.

The chain couples TRBV6-1 to TRBJ1-5; D call uncertain. V lost 3 bases and J lost 1, with 10 bases in between. The CDR3 runs to 15 residues. From germline, CDR1 is MNHNS and CDR2 SASEGT. CDR3 sequence: CASSDRWVSNQPQHF. The CDR3 DNA sequence: TGTGCCAGCAGTGACAGGTGGGTGAGCAATCAGCCCCAGCATTTT.